This entry concerns a single TCR beta chain. The antigen remains unidentified. The donors formed part of the 120-subject validation cohort, distinct from the approximately 640-subject first cohort. Assay used: immunoSEQ multiplex PCR; TCRdb lists only in-frame clones, some missing. Among over 120,000 clones listed, approximately 94% were seen once. This entry is derived from a study of cytomegalovirus exposure and HLA in healthy donors. Whole-study results and caveats: The study flagged 150 to 200 TCR beta chains as cytomegalovirus-associated. High specificity and sensitivity for cytomegalovirus status were reported for the classifier.

There are 16 residues in the CDR3. Trimming cost V 6 bases and J 0 bases; bases outside gene matches: 9. The germline V gene has CDR1 SNHLY and CDR2 FYNNEI. The TCR originated in a man aged 18 to 29 in good health and CMV-seropositive. The chain carries TRBV2 and TRBJ2-3; 7 bases line up with TRBD1. Sequencing input: PBMCs. Written as DNA, the CDR3 is TGTGCCAGCAGCTCCGGGACAGTCGCTAGCACAGATACGCAGTATTTT. Amino acid sequence: CASSSGTVASTDTQYF.